Each of the 30 T cell receptor beta chains below was sequenced from the same sample in a study of OX40 agonist ivuxolimab in advanced cancers. Data came from immunoSEQ multiplex PCR; TCRdb stores just in-frame clones and leaves some out. The data contain tens of thousands of clones, roughly 82% of them singletons. The sample in question was CD4+ or CD8+ T cells sorted from blood, obtained in a trial of the OX40 agonist ivuxolimab. Every receptor here comes from an adult with an advanced solid tumor such as melanoma, head and neck, liver or kidney cancer.

The gene calls are TRBV6-6 and TRBJ2-7, with no clear D. Trimming took 5 bases from V and 3 from J, leaving 17 bases between them. CDR1 MNHNY and CDR2 SVGAGI come from the germline V gene (reference sequence). The CDR3 loop spans 15 amino acids. This chain's CDR3 is CASSRLAVDFYEQYF. CDR3 coding DNA: TGTGCCAGCAGTCGCCTCGCGGTGGATTTCTACGAGCAGTACTTC.

The chain combines TRBV7-6 with TRBJ2-2; TRBD1 might be the D (6 bases). This CDR3 is 14 amino acids long. V lost 3 bases and J lost 6, with 11 bases in between. CDR1 and CDR2 (germline): SGHVS, FNYEAQ. The CDR3, as DNA: TGTGCCAGCAGCTTCAGGGGACGGGCCGGGGAGCTGTTTTTT. This sequence encodes CASSFRGRAGELFF.

The V and J genes are TRBV7-9 and TRBJ1-2; 8 positions agree with TRBD1. CDR3 length: 16 amino acids. Looked up from germline, CDR1 is SEHNR and CDR2 is FQNEAQ (reference sequence). V lost 5 bases, J lost 8 bases, and 16 bases stayed unmatched. The CDR3 reads CASSLDRAARSVGYTF. The CDR3, as DNA: TGTGCCAGCAGCCTGGACAGGGCGGCGAGGAGTGTGGGCTACACCTTC.

The rearrangement links TRBV4-1 to TRBJ2-2, with 8 bases aligning to TRBD1. The CDR3 sequence is 16 residues long. Trimming took 6 bases from V and 3 from J; bases not matched to a gene: 9. Germline-derived CDR1 and CDR2 are MGHRA and YSYEKL. The CDR3 DNA reads as TGCGCCAGCAGGGTCGACAGGGGTTCATACACCGGGGAGCTGTTTTTT. Encoded protein: CASRVDRGSYTGELFF.

The chain joins TRBV6-6 to TRBJ1-3, with a weak D call TRBD1 (5 bases). This CDR3 contains 14 residues. The V end lost 0 bases, the J end lost 7 bases, and 10 bases lay between the germline ends. Germline V gene lookup returns CDR1 MNHNY and CDR2 SVGAGI (reference sequence). The CDR3 coding sequence is TGTGCCAGCAGTTACTCAGGCAGGGATAACACCATATATTTT. Protein: CASSYSGRDNTIYF.

This sequence joins TRBV5-4 and TRBJ2-5; no reliable D call. This CDR3 is 14 amino acids long. V lost 0 bases and J 2 bases, leaving 8 bases between the germline ends. The germline CDR1 and CDR2 sequences are SGHNT and YYREEE (reference sequence). The CDR3 DNA is TGTGCCAGCAGCTTGGCCACTGCACAAGAGACCCAGTACTTC. It specifies CASSLATAQETQYF.

The V and J genes are TRBV28 and TRBJ1-2; 10 bases align to TRBD1. The CDR3 length is 17 residues. Trimming took 6 bases from V and 6 from J; bases not matched to a gene: 16. In germline, CDR1 is MDHEN, CDR2 SYDVKM. For the CDR3, the DNA is TGTGCCAGCAGCTCCACGGGACAGGGGAGGAGTAGGCATGGCTACACCTTC. Protein product: CASSSTGQGRSRHGYTF.

This clone was seen only once. The chain combines TRBV29-1 with TRBJ1-2; a possible D gene is TRBD1 (5 bases). The ends were cut back, 5 bases at V and 5 bases at J, with 15 bases in the middle. Per germline, CDR1 SQVTM and CDR2 ANQGSEA. The CDR3 sequence is 13 residues long. Here the CDR3 DNA reads TGCAGCGTTACCTACCCGGGGCTTTATGGCTACACCTTC. This codes for CSVTYPGLYGYTF.

The gene calls are TRBV6-6 and TRBJ1-3; D uncertain. The V and J ends lost 0 bases and 4 bases respectively, with 13 bases between them. Germline CDR1 is MNHNY and CDR2 is SVGAGI (reference sequence). The CDR3 length is 16 residues. CDR3 residues: CASSYSSMTAGNTIYF. The CDR3 region has the DNA TGTGCCAGCAGTTACTCGAGTATGACGGCGGGAAACACCATATATTTT.

This clone was detected once. The chain couples TRBV4-1 to TRBJ1-6; 7 bases map to TRBD1. CDR3 length: 15 amino acids. Unmatched junction bases numbered 6, after V lost 0 bases and J lost 10 bases. CDR1 is MGHRA and CDR2 is YSYEKL in the germline V gene. The CDR3 coding sequence is TGCGCCAGCAGCCAAGACAACAGGGGTGTGTCACCCCTCCACTTT. This sequence encodes CASSQDNRGVSPLHF.

This clone has a handful of counts. This chain connects TRBV7-2 to TRBJ1-1, with 7 positions matching TRBD1. Germline V gene sequence: CDR1 SGHTA, CDR2 FQGNSA. The CDR3 sequence is 14 residues long. J lost 6 bases, V lost 4 bases, and 8 bases had no gene match. Here the CDR3 DNA reads TGTGCCAGCAGCTGGGGACAGCCAGGGGCTGAAGCTTTCTTT. Translating gives CASSWGQPGAEAFF.

The chain links TRBV28 to TRBJ2-1; the match to TRBD2 covers 11 bases. This CDR3 has 15 residues. Germline lookup yields CDR1 MDHEN and CDR2 SYDVKM. The ends lost 6 bases at V and 7 bases at J; junction bases unmatched: 8. In DNA, the CDR3 is TGTGCCAGCAGCCTAGCGGGAGGTCGGCGGAATGAGCAGTTCTTC. It yields the protein CASSLAGGRRNEQFF.

This clone was picked up a small number of times. The chain combines TRBV19 with TRBJ1-4; a possible D gene is TRBD1 (6 bases). Germline V gene data show CDR1 as LNHDA and CDR2 as SQIVND (reference sequence). The CDR3 loop spans 15 amino acids. V was trimmed by 5 bases and J by 4 bases, leaving 14 bases between them. CDR3 protein: CASSGRDTRNEKLFF. DNA for the CDR3: TGTGCCAGTAGTGGCCGGGACACTCGTAATGAAAAACTGTTTTTT.

Of note for this clone: The identical CDR3 is also encoded by other nucleotide sequences in the sample. This rearrangement joins TRBV18 to TRBJ2-7; TRBD1 agrees at 8 bases. Germline V gene sequence: CDR1 KGHSH, CDR2 LQKENI. V trimming: 3 bases; J trimming: 7 bases; junction bases outside the gene matches: 8. The CDR3 sequence is 14 residues long. CDR3 sequence (DNA): TGTGCCAGCTCACCGTCGGTAGACAGGGGTGAGCAGTACTTC. Translating it yields CASSPSVDRGEQYF.

The table lists this clone with a count of one. The V and J genes are TRBV18 and TRBJ2-7, with 11 nucleotides matching TRBD1. This CDR3 is built from 15 residues. V lost 4 bases, J lost 2 bases, and 4 bases stayed unmatched. The V gene's germline CDR1 is KGHSH and CDR2 LQKENI. The CDR3 loop reads CASSHPGQGAYEQYF. The CDR3 DNA is TGTGCCAGCTCACACCCGGGACAGGGGGCCTACGAGCAGTACTTC. The full variable domain, its missing parts supplied by reference TRBV18 and TRBJ2-7, is NAGVMQNPRHLVRRRGQEARLRCSPMKGHSHVYWYRQLPEEGLKFMVYLQKENIIDESGMPKERFSAEFPKEGPSILRIQQVVRGDSAAYFCASSHPGQGAYEQYFGPGTRLTVT.

The chain couples TRBV2 to TRBJ2-5; no reliable D call. The DNA end is a closer match to TRBJ2-7, so the J assignment may be wrong. Germline values: CDR1 SNHLY, CDR2 FYNNEI. This CDR3 is 13 amino acids long. Here the CDR3 reads CASSGQITYEQYF. CDR3 bases: TGTGCCAGCAGTGGCCAGATCACCTACGAGCAGTACTTC.

The rearrangement links TRBV9 to TRBJ1-6; 9 bases agree with TRBD1. There are 15 residues in the CDR3. CDR1 and CDR2 from the germline V gene are SGDLS and YYNGEE. V lost 3 bases, J lost 10 bases, and 8 bases stayed unmatched. The CDR3 reads CASSGRDRAGSPLHF. CDR3 bases: TGTGCCAGCAGCGGCCGGGACAGGGCAGGATCACCCCTCCACTTT.

The chain links TRBV27 to TRBJ2-1; the match to TRBD2 covers 8 bases. The germline gives CDR1 MNHEY, CDR2 SMNVEV (reference sequence). The CDR3 is 16 residues long. The J segment lost 6 bases and the V segment lost 8 bases, leaving 15 bases of the junction unmatched. The CDR3 coding sequence is TGTGCCAGCCGGGGGGGGTCCTTTCTCCGATCCAATGAGCAGTTCTTC. Its protein product is CASRGGSFLRSNEQFF.

For the CDR3, the DNA is TGTGCCAGCAGCATTTCAGGGGTCAGCTCCTACGAGCAGTACTTC. It translates to CASSISGVSSYEQYF. The chain couples TRBV6-5 to TRBJ2-7; maybe TRBD1 (6 bases). The CDR3 spans 15 residues. Trimming pared 6 bases from V and 0 bases from J, leaving 15 bases between. Germline V gene sequence: CDR1 MNHEY, CDR2 SVGAGI.

This chain joins TRBV5-6 and TRBJ2-4; D perhaps matches TRBD2 (6 bases). The CDR3 spans 15 residues. Germline loops: CDR1 SGHDT, CDR2 YYEEEE. V was trimmed by 3 bases and J by 5 bases, leaving 15 bases between them. CDR3 in DNA: TGTGCCAGCAGCTACCTGGCGGGAACCCAAAACATTCAGTACTTC. It encodes CASSYLAGTQNIQYF.

In this sample, this clone turned up a few times. CDR3 in DNA: TGTGCCAGCAGTTACTCCCTTGGACTAGCCGGGGAGCTGTTTTTT. Translating it yields CASSYSLGLAGELFF. The chain is built from TRBV6-6 and TRBJ2-2, with 7 positions matching TRBD2. The CDR3 is made up of 15 amino acids. The V and J ends lost 0 bases and 6 bases, in that order; junction bases with no gene match: 4. Germline CDR1 is MNHNY and CDR2 is SVGAGI (reference sequence).

The chain combines TRBV15 with TRBJ2-5; no definite D call. Germline values: CDR1 LNHNV, CDR2 YYDKDF (reference sequence). Trimming removed 8 bases at V and 3 bases at J, with 19 bases between. The length of the CDR3 is 15 residues. In DNA form, the CDR3 reads TGTGCCACCTCTTACCTCGGTGACGATAAAGAGACCCAGTACTTC. It specifies CATSYLGDDKETQYF.

The chain combines TRBV19 with TRBJ1-5; no reliable D call. The CDR3 has 15 amino acids. Between the trimmed V and J ends, which lost 5 bases and 5 bases, there was a span of 16 bases. Germline V gene lookup returns CDR1 LNHDA and CDR2 SQIVND (reference sequence). DNA of the CDR3: TGTGCCAGTAGTCATTTTTTACCGAGGCATCAGCCCCAGCATTTT. Its translation is CASSHFLPRHQPQHF.

The J gene is TRBJ1-1, the V gene TRBV5-5; unclear D gene. Trimming took 5 bases from V and 4 from J, leaving 21 bases between them. The CDR3 is 16 amino acids. Germline assignment: CDR1 SGHKS and CDR2 YYEKEE (reference sequence). The DNA of the CDR3 is TGTGCCAGCAGATTCGGGAGTCCCGAATTCATCACTGAAGCTTTCTTT. Residues: CASRFGSPEFITEAFF. Based on the CDR3 plus reference TRBV5-5 and TRBJ1-1, the full variable domain is DAGVTQSPTHLIKTRGQQVTLRCSPISGHKSVSWYQQVLGQGPQFIFQYYEKEERGRGNFPDRFSARQFPNYSSELNVNALLLGDSALYLCASRFGSPEFITEAFFGQGTRLTVV.

This rearrangement joins TRBV19 to TRBJ1-2; TRBD1 might be the D (5 bases). This CDR3 has 14 residues. The germline gives CDR1 LNHDA, CDR2 SQIVND (reference sequence). V lost 5 bases and J lost 1, with 11 bases in between. For the CDR3, the DNA is TGTGCCAGTAGTCAAGGGACGGTTAACTATGGCTACACCTTC. Protein product: CASSQGTVNYGYTF.

J is TRBJ1-5 and V is TRBV7-8; 10 bases align to TRBD1. J gave up 0 bases and V 5 bases, and 13 bases lay outside the gene matches. The CDR3 sequence is 19 residues long. CDR1 is SGHVS and CDR2 is FQNEAQ in the germline V gene. The CDR3 sequence is CASSPRQGAIDHSNQPQHF. Here the CDR3 DNA reads TGTGCCAGCAGCCCACGACAGGGGGCTATAGACCATAGCAATCAGCCCCAGCATTTT.

The rearrangement uses TRBV19 and TRBJ2-7; D is unresolved. V was cut by 5 bases and J by 5 bases, with 13 bases left in between. This CDR3 comprises 13 residues. The germline CDR1 and CDR2 sequences are LNHDA and SQIVND (reference sequence). CDR3: CASSRPGSDEQYF. The CDR3 region has the DNA TGTGCCAGTAGTCGTCCCGGGTCCGACGAGCAGTACTTC.

The chain links TRBV5-1 to TRBJ2-3; 10 nucleotides match TRBD2. The germline V gene has CDR1 SGHRS and CDR2 YFSETQ. The CDR3 sequence is 16 residues long. The junction had 4 bases not matched to a gene; V was cut back by 0 bases and J by 3 bases. As DNA, the CDR3 is TGCGCCAGCAGCTTGGTCCTAGCGGGAGATACAGATACGCAGTATTTT. Protein: CASSLVLAGDTDTQYF.

This clone was counted a single time. The chain combines TRBV5-5 with TRBJ1-1, with TRBD1 matching over 8 bases. Trimming took 3 bases from V and 0 from J; bases not matched to a gene: 7. Germline CDR1 reads SGHKS; CDR2 reads YYEKEE (reference sequence). The CDR3 extends over 16 amino acids. This chain's CDR3 is CASSSDGQGMNTEAFF. In DNA form, the CDR3 reads TGTGCCAGCAGCTCCGACGGACAGGGAATGAACACTGAAGCTTTCTTT.

This sequence joins TRBV5-5 and TRBJ1-4; D is perhaps TRBD1 (5 bases). CDR1 is SGHKS, CDR2 YYEKEE, per germline (reference sequence). CDR3 length: 16 amino acids. Trimming removed 4 bases from V and 4 bases from J, with 17 bases in between. For the CDR3, the DNA is TGTGCCAGCAGCATGAGGCCCGGGACGGATAATGAAAAACTGTTTTTT. Translated, it gives CASSMRPGTDNEKLFF.